Included here is one T cell receptor (beta chain) sequence, with context. This sample is drawn from a study of control samples from healthy donors and cancer patients. Germline loops: CDR1 MNHEY, CDR2 SVGAGI. The CDR3 is 14 residues long. V shed 6 bases and J shed 1 base, with 12 bases lying between them. The table came from immunoSEQ multiplex PCR; TCRdb's copy has only in-frame clones and leaves some out. The sample shows over 120,000 clones, about 90% of them seen only once. The genes are TRBV6-5 and TRBJ1-1; D remains unclear. This clonotype originated in a man aged 30-40 years in good health. Input material: blood. This CDR3 reads CASRTGRKNTEAFF. CDR3 sequence (DNA): TGTGCCAGCAGGACGGGTAGGAAGAACACTGAAGCTTTCTTT.